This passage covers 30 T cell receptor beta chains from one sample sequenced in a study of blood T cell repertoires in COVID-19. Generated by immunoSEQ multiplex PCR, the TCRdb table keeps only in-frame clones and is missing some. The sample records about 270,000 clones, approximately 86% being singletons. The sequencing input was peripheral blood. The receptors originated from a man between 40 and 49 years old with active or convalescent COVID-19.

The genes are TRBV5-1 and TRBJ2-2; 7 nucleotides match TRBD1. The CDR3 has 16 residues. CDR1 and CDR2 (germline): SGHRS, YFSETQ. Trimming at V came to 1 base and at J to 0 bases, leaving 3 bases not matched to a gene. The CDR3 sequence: CASSLYQGANTGELFF. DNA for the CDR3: TGCGCCAGCAGCTTGTACCAGGGGGCGAACACCGGGGAGCTGTTTTTT.

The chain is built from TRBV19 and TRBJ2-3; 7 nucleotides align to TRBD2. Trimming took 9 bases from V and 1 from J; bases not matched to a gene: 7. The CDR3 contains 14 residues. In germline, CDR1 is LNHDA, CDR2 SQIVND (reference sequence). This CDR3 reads CASRIAGGTDTQYF. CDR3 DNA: TGTGCCAGCCGAATCGCGGGGGGCACAGATACGCAGTATTTT.

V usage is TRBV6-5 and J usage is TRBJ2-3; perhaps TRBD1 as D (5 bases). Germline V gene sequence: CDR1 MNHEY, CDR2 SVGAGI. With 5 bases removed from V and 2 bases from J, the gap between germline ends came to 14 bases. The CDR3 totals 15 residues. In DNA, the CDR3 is TGTGCCAGCAGTCCCACTGTTGGGGCCACAGATACGCAGTATTTT. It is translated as CASSPTVGATDTQYF.

CDR3 DNA sequence: TGTGCCAGCAGCTTAGCGGGCACAGATACGCAGTATTTT. Translation gives CASSLAGTDTQYF. J is TRBJ2-3 and V is TRBV11-2; D gene ambiguous. Germline CDR1 is SGHAT and CDR2 is FQNNGV. Trimming left V 1 base short and J 1 base short, with 3 bases between. This CDR3 is 13 amino acids long.

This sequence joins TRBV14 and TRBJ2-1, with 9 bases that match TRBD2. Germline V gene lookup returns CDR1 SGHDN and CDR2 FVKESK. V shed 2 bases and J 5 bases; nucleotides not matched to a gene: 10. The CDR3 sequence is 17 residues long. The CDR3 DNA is TGTGCCAGCAGCCAAAGATTATTGACTAGCGGTGACAATGAGCAGTTCTTC. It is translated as CASSQRLLTSGDNEQFF.

CDR3 in amino acids: CASSPGQTNEQFF. For the CDR3, the DNA is TGTGCCAGCTCACCGGGACAGACCAATGAGCAGTTCTTC. The gene calls are TRBV18 and TRBJ2-1; 7 bases agree with TRBD1. V gave up 3 bases and J gave up 6 bases; unmatched junction bases: 2. The CDR3 spans 13 residues. The germline V gene has CDR1 KGHSH and CDR2 LQKENI.

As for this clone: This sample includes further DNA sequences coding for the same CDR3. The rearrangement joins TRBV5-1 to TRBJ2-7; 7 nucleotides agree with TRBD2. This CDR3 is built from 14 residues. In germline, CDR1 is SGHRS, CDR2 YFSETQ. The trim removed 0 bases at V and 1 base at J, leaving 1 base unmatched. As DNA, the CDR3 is TGCGCCAGCAGCTTGGTAGCGGGTTCCTACGAGCAGTACTTC. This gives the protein CASSLVAGSYEQYF.

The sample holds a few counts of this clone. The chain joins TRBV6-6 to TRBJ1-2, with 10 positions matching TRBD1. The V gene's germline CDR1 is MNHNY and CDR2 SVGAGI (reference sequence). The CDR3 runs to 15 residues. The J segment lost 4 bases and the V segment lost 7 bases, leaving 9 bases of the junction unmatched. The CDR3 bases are TGTGCCAGCATCAAAAGGACAGGGGGGCTCTATGGCTACACCTTC. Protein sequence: CASIKRTGGLYGYTF.

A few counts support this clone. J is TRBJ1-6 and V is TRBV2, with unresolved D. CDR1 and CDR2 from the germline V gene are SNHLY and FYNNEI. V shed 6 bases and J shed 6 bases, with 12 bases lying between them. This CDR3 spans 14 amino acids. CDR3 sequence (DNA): TGTGCCAGCAGCGCTTCGAGGGTTAATTCACCCCTCCACTTT. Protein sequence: CASSASRVNSPLHF.

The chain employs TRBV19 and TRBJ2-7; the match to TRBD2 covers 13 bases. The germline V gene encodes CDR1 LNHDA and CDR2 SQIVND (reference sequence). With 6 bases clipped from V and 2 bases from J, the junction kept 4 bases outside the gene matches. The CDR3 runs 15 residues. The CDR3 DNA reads TGTGCCAGTAGCCGAGGACTAGCGGGAGCCTACGAGCAGTACTTC. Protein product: CASSRGLAGAYEQYF.

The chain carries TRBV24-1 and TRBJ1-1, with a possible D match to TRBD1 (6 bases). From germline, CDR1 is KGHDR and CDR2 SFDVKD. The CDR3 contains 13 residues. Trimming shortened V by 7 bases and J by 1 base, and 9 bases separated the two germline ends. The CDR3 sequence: CATRQGSNTEAFF. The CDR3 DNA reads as TGTGCCACCAGACAGGGTTCGAACACTGAAGCTTTCTTT.

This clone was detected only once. CDR3 in amino acids: CASGTGHTYEQYF. The DNA for the CDR3 is TGTGCCAGCGGGACAGGACATACCTACGAGCAGTACTTC. The chain uses TRBV5-4 and TRBJ2-7; 8 bases map to TRBD1. Germline assignment: CDR1 SGHNT and CDR2 YYREEE (reference sequence). CDR3 length: 13 residues. After removal of 7 bases from V and 2 bases from J, the junction contained 5 bases not matched to a gene.

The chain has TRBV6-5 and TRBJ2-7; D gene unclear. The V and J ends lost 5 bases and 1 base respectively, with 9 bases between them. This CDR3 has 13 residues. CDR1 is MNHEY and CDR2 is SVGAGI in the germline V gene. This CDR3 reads CASSTAESYEQYF. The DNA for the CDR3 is TGTGCCAGCAGTACCGCGGAATCCTACGAGCAGTACTTC.

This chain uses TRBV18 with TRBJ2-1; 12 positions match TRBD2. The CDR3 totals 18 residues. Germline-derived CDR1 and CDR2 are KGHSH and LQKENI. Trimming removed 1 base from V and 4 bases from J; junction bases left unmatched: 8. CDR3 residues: CASSPQRTSGNAYNEQFF. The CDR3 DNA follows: TGTGCCAGCTCACCACAACGGACTAGCGGGAACGCGTACAATGAGCAGTTCTTC.

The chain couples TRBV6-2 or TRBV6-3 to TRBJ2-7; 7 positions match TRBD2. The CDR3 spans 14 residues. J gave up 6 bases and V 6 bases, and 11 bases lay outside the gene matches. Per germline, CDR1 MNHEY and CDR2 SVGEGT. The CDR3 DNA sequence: TGTGCCAGCAGCCATAGCGGGCCCCGGGGCGAGCAGTACTTC. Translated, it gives CASSHSGPRGEQYF.

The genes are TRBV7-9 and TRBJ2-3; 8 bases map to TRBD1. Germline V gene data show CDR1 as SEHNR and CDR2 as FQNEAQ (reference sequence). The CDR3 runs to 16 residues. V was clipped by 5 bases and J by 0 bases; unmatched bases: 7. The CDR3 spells CASSQGQGPSTDTQYF. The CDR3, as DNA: TGTGCCAGCAGCCAAGGACAGGGACCTAGCACAGATACGCAGTATTTT.

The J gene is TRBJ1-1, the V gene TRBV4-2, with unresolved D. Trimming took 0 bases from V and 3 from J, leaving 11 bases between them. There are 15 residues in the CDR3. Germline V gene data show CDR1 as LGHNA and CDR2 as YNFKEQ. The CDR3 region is CASSQDSPGYTEAFF. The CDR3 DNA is TGTGCCAGCAGCCAAGATAGTCCCGGGTACACTGAAGCTTTCTTT.

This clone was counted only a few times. CDR3 DNA: TGTGCCAGCAGTAGGGACAGATTCTACGAGCAGTACTTC. Protein sequence: CASSRDRFYEQYF. The genes are TRBV28 and TRBJ2-7, with 7 bases lining up with TRBD1. With 5 bases clipped from V and 3 bases from J, the junction kept 4 bases outside the gene matches. Germline CDR1 and CDR2: MDHEN and SYDVKM. This CDR3 has 13 residues.

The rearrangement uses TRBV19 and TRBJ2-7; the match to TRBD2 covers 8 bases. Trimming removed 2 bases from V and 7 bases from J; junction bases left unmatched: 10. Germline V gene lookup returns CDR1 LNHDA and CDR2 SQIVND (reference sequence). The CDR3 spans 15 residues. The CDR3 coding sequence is TGTGCCAGTAGTATACTACATCGGGAGGGGGTTGAGCAGTACTTC. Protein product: CASSILHREGVEQYF.

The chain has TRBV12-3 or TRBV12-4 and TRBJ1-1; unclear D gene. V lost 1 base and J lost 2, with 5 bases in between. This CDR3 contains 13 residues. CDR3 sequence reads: CASSLGTNTEAFF. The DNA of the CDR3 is TGTGCCAGCAGTTTAGGAACAAACACTGAAGCTTTCTTT.

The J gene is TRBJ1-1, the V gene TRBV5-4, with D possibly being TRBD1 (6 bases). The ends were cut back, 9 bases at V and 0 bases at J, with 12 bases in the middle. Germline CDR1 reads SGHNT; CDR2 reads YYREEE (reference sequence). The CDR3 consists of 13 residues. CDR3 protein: CATGVGMNTEAFF. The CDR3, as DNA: TGTGCCACAGGGGTGGGAATGAACACTGAAGCTTTCTTT. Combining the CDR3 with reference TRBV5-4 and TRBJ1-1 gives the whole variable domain ETGVTQSPTHLIKTRGQQVTLRCSSQSGHNTVSWYQQALGQGPQFIFQYYREEENGRGNFPPRFSGLQFPNYSSELNVNALELDDSALYLCATGVGMNTEAFFGQGTRLTVV.

The CDR3 loop reads CASGTRLTDTQYF. The CDR3 nucleotides read TGTGCTAGTGGAACCAGGTTGACAGATACGCAGTATTTT. This sequence joins TRBV12-5 and TRBJ2-3; D gene unclear. Trimming removed 6 bases from V and 3 bases from J, with 10 bases in between. The CDR3 length is 13 residues. Germline lookup yields CDR1 LGHNT and CDR2 FRNRAP. Based on the CDR3 plus reference TRBV12-5 and TRBJ2-3, the full variable domain is DARVTQTPRHKVTEMGQEVTMRCQPILGHNTVFWYRQTMMQGLELLAYFRNRAPLDDSGMPKDRFSAEMPDATLATLKIQPSEPRDSAVYFCASGTRLTDTQYFGPGTRLTVL.

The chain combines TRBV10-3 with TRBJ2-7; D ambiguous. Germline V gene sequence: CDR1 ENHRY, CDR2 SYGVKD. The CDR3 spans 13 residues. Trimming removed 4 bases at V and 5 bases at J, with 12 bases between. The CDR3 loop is CAISASQVDEQYF. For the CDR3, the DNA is TGTGCCATCAGTGCTTCCCAGGTGGACGAGCAGTACTTC.

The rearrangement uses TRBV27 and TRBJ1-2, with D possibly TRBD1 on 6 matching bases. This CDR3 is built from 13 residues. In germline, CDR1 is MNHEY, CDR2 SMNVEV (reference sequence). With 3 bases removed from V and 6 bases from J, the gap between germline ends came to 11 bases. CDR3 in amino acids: CASSFGRGDGYTF. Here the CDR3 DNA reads TGTGCCAGCAGTTTCGGCAGGGGCGATGGCTACACCTTC.

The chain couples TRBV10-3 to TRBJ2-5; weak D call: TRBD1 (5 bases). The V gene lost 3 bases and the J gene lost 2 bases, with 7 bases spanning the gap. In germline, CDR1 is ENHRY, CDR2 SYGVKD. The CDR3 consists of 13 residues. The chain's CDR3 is CAISENRQETQYF. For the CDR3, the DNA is TGTGCCATCAGTGAAAACAGGCAAGAGACCCAGTACTTC.

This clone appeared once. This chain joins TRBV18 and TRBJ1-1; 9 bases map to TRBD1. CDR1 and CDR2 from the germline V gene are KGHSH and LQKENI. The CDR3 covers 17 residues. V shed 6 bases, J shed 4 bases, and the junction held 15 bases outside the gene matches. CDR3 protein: CASSPKPQQGAGTEAFF. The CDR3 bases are TGTGCCAGCTCCCCCAAGCCTCAACAGGGGGCCGGCACTGAAGCTTTCTTT. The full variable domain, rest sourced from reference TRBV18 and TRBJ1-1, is NAGVMQNPRHLVRRRGQEARLRCSPMKGHSHVYWYRQLPEEGLKFMVYLQKENIIDESGMPKERFSAEFPKEGPSILRIQQVVRGDSAAYFCASSPKPQQGAGTEAFFGQGTRLTVV.

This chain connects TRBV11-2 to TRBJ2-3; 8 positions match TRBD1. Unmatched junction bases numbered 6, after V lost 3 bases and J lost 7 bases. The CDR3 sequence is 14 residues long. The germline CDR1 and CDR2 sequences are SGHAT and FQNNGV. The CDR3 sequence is CASSLIRGQNTQYF. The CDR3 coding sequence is TGTGCCAGCAGCTTGATCAGGGGGCAAAATACGCAGTATTTT.

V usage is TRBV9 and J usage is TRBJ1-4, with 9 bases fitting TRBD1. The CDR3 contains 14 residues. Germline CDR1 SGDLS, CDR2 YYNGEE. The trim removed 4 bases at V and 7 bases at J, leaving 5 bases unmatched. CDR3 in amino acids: CASSMGQGFEKLFF. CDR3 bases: TGTGCCAGCAGCATGGGACAGGGTTTTGAAAAACTGTTTTTT.

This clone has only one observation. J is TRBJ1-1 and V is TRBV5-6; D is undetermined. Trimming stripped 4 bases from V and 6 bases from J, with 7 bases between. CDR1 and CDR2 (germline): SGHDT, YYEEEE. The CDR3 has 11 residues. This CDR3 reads CASSRSAEAFF. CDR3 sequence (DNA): TGTGCCAGCAGCAGGAGCGCTGAAGCTTTCTTT.

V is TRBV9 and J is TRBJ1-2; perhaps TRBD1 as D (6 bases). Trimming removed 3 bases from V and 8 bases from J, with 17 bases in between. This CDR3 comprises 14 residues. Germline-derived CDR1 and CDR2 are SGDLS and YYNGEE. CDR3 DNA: TGTGCCAGCAGCGGCGACAGGAAACTGAGGGGCTACACCTTC. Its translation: CASSGDRKLRGYTF.